Reported below is one T cell receptor (beta chain). The antigen remains undetermined. Each patient's relapse followed autologous stem cell transplantation, and brentuximab vedotin exposure varied. From thawed PBMCs, CD4+ T cells were purified using magnetic negative selection. The data were obtained in a study of PD-1 blockade in classical Hodgkin lymphoma. The CDR3 spans 14 residues. Per germline, CDR1 SGHTA and CDR2 FQGNSA. The junction had 3 bases not matched to a gene; V was cut back by 5 bases and J by 4 bases. The protocol was immunoSEQ multiplex PCR, while the TCRdb copy is restricted to in-frame clones and leaves out a portion. The profile covers over 25,000 clones, with around three quarters appearing a single time and around 2.3% taken by the ten largest. Whole-study results and caveats: Nivolumab initiation under 1 year post-ASCT meant exclusion. Patients who responded completely had about the same baseline diversity as newly diagnosed patients.

The sequencing used CD4+ T cells from blood, collected at baseline. The chain employs TRBV7-2 and TRBJ2-2, with TRBD1 matching 8 bases. The origin of this receptor is a human donor with classical Hodgkin lymphoma. CDR3 DNA: TGTGCCAGCAGCCCTGACAGGGGCACCGGGGAGCTGTTTTTT. It is translated as CASSPDRGTGELFF.